The rows below give T cell receptor beta chains drawn from one sample of a study of shared clonotypes between healthy human individuals. Libraries were prepared by immunoSEQ multiplex PCR; TCRdb keeps only in-frame clonotypes and omits some of them. The sample lists about 2.2 million clones; about 92% were seen once. Sequencing was done on a sample of naive CD8+ T cells from PBMCs. The receptors come from a man aged 18 to 29 in good health. Some clones in this sample may be carry-over from other donors' samples. Each CDR3 is given with its conserved first and last residue. Part of the rows lack a size; the others show once, few, many or a class for expanded clones.

size,V,CDR3
once,TRBV28,CASSLFPLPGHGNEQFF
.,TRBV27,CASSLTADTEAFF
.,TRBV18,CASSPKTDNNEQFF
.,TRBV10-3,CAISKGLAVVNTGELFF
.,TRBV9,CASSLPGRDRESTDTQYF
.,TRBV27,CASSLRQYYGYTF
.,TRBV27,CASSWGDTTKNIQYF
.,TRBV7-3,CASSLTGGLYNEQFF
once,TRBV28,CASSQFQSNQPQHF
.,TRBV10-2,CASSVSGANVLTF
.,TRBV6-6,CASNSRLGAGELFF
.,TRBV6-6,CASSMQQGLDTEAFF
.,TRBV19,CASSTGGRYQETQYF
.,TRBV28,CASSTYRTRPSSYNEQFF
.,TRBV11-2,CASSLEDIVYNEQFF
.,TRBV6-5,CASSYREGTEAFF
.,TRBV5-8,CASSWARGGTDTQYF
.,TRBV27,CASSTGGFGELFF
.,TRBV29-1,CSGGGPGETQYF
.,TRBV6-6,CASSYSLGGNTEAFF
.,TRBV5-8,CASSLPPGQGWADTQYF
.,TRBV2,CASSDGRGAPLEQYF
.,TRBV28,CASSFPGSFSYGYTF
once,TRBV19,CASSIDLEGGELFF
.,TRBV11-2,CASSLDLSGTDTQYF
.,TRBV5-1,CASSLRDRAVSSTDTQYF
.,TRBV9,CASSPRTGDMGYGYTF
.,TRBV7-9,CASRLSGLPYEQYF
once,TRBV4-2,CASSPVGQGVTTEAFF
.,TRBV27,CASRHPGQGSINEQFF
.,TRBV5-6,CASSAGSRNEQYF
.,TRBV7-9,CASREGGEETQYF
.,TRBV11-2,CASSHRQGADQETQYF
.,TRBV7-9,CASSSSGLRTDTQYF
once,TRBV30,CAWSQSPTSGREYNEQFF
.,TRBV2,CASSRRPDTQYF
.,TRBV27,CASSFGGVYEQYF
.,TRBV11-2,CASSLAAQGGEQYF
.,TRBV7-9,CASSPGTGGVNTEAFF
.,TRBV5-4,CASSPGGGVADTQYF
.,TRBV27,CASSLLWREKSNEQFF
.,TRBV30,CAWKPAAGGRKVEQFF
.,TRBV10-2,CASSDPLTSGNTGELFF
.,TRBV5-4,CASSGDSYGYTF
.,TRBV7-7,CASSLVPKPDQETQYF
.,TRBV6-5,CASSFSGNTGELFF
once,TRBV2,CASSEGTRTGELFF
few,TRBV12-5,CASGAGRTGELFF
.,TRBV12-5,CASGFGGRDTEAFF
.,TRBV5-8,CASSLDDGISYEQYF
.,TRBV28,CASSLDRVGTEAFF
.,TRBV9,CASSSAGFDEQFF
.,TRBV29-1,CSVEDWRRAPSYGYTF
.,TRBV10-2,CASSESWEGRGETQYF
few,TRBV9,CASSVTGANVLTF
.,TRBV9,CASRQERNTGELFF